This T cell receptor (beta chain) came from a study of control samples from healthy donors and cancer patients. TCRdb's copy holds only in-frame clones and misses some; the assay was immunoSEQ multiplex PCR. The table lists about 110,000 clones, approximately 84% of them singletons. Germline-derived CDR1 and CDR2 are KGHSY and FQNENV. The CDR3 has 14 amino acids. V dropped 4 bases and J dropped 1 base, with 8 bases sitting between them. V is TRBV16 and J is TRBJ1-3, with D perhaps TRBD1 (6 bases). This sequence was found in a man in his late teens or twenties in good health. Sequenced sample: blood. The CDR3 here is CASSPQGSGNTIYF. Here the CDR3 DNA reads TGTGCCAGCAGCCCACAGGGATCTGGAAACACCATATATTTT.